The present entry profiles one TCR beta chain with its context. The antigen remains undetermined. At the DNA level, this CDR3 is encoded by other sequences in the same sample as well. The data stem from a study of shared clonotypes between healthy human individuals. Findings of the study overall: Of the naive CD4 clonotypes, around 5% were shared across several donors.

A deep-level run was used for the assay. It was across several immunoSEQ plates that each subset's genomic DNA was evenly split. Per the study methods: Filtering was not the same, since immunoSEQ gave junction-only sequences without quality scores. TCRdb's table, derived via immunoSEQ multiplex PCR, lists solely in-frame clones and lacks some. That table is the source of V, J and clone size, and D and trimming were worked out from the DNA. Of some 320,000 clones in the sample, more than 75% were seen once. Germline V gene sequence: CDR1 MNHEY, CDR2 SVGAGI. V shed 2 bases and J shed 4 bases, with 8 bases lying between them. CDR3 length: 13 residues.

Sequencing used memory CD8+ T cells sorted from blood. Subset noted: CD45RO+ cells pooled with CCR7-negative TemRA cells. This TCR came from a man between 18 and 35 years old in good health. The chain employs TRBV6-5 and TRBJ1-2; D gene ambiguous. The CDR3 loop is CASSYGRVYGYTF. The CDR3 DNA reads as TGTGCCAGCAGTTACGGCAGAGTCTATGGCTACACCTTC.